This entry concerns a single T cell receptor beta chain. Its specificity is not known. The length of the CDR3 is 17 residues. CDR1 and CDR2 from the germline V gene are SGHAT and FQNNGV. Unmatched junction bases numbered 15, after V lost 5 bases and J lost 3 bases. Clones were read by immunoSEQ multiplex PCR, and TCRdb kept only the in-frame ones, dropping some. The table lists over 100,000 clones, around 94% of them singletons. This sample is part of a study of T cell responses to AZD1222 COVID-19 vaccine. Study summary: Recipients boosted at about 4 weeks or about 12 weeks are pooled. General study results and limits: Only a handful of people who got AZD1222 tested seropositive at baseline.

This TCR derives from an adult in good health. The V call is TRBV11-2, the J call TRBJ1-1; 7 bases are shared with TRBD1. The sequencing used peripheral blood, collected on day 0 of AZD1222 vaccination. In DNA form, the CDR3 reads TGTGCCAGCAGCCCAAGTCCGGACAGGCAGCAGGACACTGAAGCTTTCTTT. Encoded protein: CASSPSPDRQQDTEAFF.